The clone carrying this TCR beta chain was observed a handful of times. Antigen specificity is unknown. This table comes from immunoSEQ multiplex PCR, and its TCRdb copy is limited to in-frame clones, with some not included. This table holds about 140,000 clones, approximately 83% found once. This specimen comes from a study of T cell responses to AZD1222 COVID-19 vaccine. Whole-study results and caveats: No day 14 peak samples; only post-peak repertoires were characterized. Baseline serology detected seropositivity in only a handful of AZD1222 recipients.

Germline CDR1 is SEHNR and CDR2 is FQNEAQ (reference sequence). The CDR3 extends over 15 amino acids. V gave up 2 bases and J gave up 4 bases, with 14 bases separating them. This sequence joins TRBV7-9 and TRBJ1-2; D is uncertain. This sample comprised peripheral blood, obtained on day 0 of AZD1222 vaccination. This receptor was identified in an adult in good health. CDR3 loop: CASSLTALGFYGYTF. CDR3 sequence (DNA): TGTGCCAGCAGCTTAACAGCCCTCGGATTCTATGGCTACACCTTC.